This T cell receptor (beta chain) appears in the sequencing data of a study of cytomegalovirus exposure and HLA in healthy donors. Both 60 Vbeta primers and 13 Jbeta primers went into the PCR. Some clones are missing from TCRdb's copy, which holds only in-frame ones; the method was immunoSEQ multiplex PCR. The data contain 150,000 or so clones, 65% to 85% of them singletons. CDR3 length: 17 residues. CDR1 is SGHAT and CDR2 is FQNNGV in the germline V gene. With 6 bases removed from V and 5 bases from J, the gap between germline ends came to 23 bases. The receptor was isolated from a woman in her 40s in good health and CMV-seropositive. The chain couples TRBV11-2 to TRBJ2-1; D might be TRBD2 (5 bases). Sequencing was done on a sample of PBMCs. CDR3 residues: CASSQTLTDVGDNEQFF. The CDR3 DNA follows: TGTGCCAGCAGTCAAACCCTCACGGACGTCGGGGACAATGAGCAGTTCTTC. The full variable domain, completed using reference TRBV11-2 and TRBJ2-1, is EAGVAQSPRYKIIEKRQSVAFWCNPISGHATLYWYQQILGQGPKLLIQFQNNGVVDDSQLPKDRFSAERLKGVDSTLKIQPAKLEDSAVYLCASSQTLTDVGDNEQFFGPGTRLTVL.